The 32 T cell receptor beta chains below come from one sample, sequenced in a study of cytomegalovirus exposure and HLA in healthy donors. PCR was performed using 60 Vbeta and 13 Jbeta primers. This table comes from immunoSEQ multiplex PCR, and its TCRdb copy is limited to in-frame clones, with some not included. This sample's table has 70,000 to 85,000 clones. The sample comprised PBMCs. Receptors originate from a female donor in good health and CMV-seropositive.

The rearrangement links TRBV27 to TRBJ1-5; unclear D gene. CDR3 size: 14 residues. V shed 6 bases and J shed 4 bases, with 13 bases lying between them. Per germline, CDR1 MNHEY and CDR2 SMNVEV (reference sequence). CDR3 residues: CASRGSGWNQPQHF. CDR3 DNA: TGTGCCAGCAGGGGTTCGGGGTGGAATCAGCCCCAGCATTTT.

This CDR3 reads CASSPFMRGQSTQYF. CDR3 sequence (DNA): TGTGCCAGCAGCCCCTTTATGCGGGGCCAGAGCACGCAGTATTTT. This sequence joins TRBV7-2 and TRBJ2-3; possibly TRBD2 for D (6 bases). The ends were cut back, 5 bases at V and 9 bases at J, with 21 bases in the middle. The CDR3 spans 15 residues. Germline loops: CDR1 SGHTA, CDR2 FQGNSA.

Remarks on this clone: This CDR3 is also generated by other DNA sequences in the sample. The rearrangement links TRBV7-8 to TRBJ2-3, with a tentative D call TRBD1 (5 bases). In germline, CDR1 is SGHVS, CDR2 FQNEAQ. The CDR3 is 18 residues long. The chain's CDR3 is CARSFSETEPEDTDTQYF. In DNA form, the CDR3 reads TGTGCTCGCAGCTTCAGCGAGACAGAGCCTGAGGACACAGATACGCAGTATTTT.

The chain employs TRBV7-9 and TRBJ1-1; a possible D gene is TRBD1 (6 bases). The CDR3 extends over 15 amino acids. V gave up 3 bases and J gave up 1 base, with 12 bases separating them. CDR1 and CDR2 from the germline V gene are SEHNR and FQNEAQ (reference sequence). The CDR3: CASSLTGQTNTEAFF. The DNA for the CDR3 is TGTGCCAGCAGCTTGACTGGACAGACGAACACTGAAGCTTTCTTT.

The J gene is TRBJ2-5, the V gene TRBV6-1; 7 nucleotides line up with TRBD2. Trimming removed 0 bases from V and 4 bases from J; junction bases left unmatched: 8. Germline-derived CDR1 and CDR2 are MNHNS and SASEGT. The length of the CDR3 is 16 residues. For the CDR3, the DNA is TGTGCCAGCAGTGAAGCACGGGGGGTCGGGGGAGAGACCCAGTACTTC. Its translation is CASSEARGVGGETQYF.

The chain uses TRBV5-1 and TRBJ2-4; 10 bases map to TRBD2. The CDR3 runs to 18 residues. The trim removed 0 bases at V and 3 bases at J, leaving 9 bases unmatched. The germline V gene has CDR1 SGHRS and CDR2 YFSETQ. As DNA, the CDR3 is TGCGCCAGCAGCTTGGAACGGGGTCTAGCGGGGGTCAAAAACATTCAGTACTTC. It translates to CASSLERGLAGVKNIQYF.

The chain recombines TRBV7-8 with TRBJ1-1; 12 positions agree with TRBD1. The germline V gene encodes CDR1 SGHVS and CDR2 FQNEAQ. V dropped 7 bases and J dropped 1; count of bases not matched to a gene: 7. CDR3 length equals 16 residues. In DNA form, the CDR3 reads TGTGCCAGCAATCCGGGACAGGGGGCGTCGAACACTGAAGCTTTCTTT. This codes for CASNPGQGASNTEAFF.

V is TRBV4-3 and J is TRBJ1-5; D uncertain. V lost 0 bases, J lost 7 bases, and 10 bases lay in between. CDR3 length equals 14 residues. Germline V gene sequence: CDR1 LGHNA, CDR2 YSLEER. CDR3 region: CASSQEEGRQPQHF. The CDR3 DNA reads TGCGCCAGCAGCCAAGAAGAGGGAAGACAGCCCCAGCATTTT.

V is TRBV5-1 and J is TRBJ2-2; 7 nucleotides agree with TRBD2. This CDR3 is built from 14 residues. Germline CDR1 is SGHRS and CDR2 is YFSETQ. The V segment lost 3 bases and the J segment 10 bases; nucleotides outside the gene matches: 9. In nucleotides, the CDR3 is TGCGCCAGCAGCTACCGGGACGGGAGGATGGAGCTGTTTTTT. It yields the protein CASSYRDGRMELFF.

CDR3: CASNRGLAGNEQFF. CDR3 nucleotides: TGTGCCAGCAACCGGGGACTAGCGGGAAATGAGCAGTTCTTC. The J gene is TRBJ2-1, the V gene TRBV5-6; the match to TRBD2 covers 13 bases. The CDR3 is 14 residues long. J was trimmed by 7 bases and V by 6 bases; bases with no gene match: 4. In germline, CDR1 is SGHDT, CDR2 YYEEEE.

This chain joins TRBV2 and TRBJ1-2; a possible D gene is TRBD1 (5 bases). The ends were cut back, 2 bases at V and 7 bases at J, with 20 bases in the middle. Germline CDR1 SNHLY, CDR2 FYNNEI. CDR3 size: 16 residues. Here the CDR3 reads CASSEYVGASLGGYTF. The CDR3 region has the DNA TGTGCCAGCAGTGAATATGTTGGGGCTTCACTCGGTGGCTACACCTTC.

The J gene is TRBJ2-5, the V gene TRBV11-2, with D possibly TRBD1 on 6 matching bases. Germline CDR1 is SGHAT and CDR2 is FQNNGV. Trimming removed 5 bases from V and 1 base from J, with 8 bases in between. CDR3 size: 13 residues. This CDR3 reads CASSQGIQETQYF. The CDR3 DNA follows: TGTGCCAGCAGCCAGGGGATCCAAGAGACCCAGTACTTC.

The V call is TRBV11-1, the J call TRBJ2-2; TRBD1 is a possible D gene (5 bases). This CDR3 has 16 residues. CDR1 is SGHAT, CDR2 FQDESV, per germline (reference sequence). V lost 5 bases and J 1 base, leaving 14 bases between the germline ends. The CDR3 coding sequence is TGTGCCAGCAGCCAAAATGCAGGGAAGAACACCGGGGAGCTGTTTTTT. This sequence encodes CASSQNAGKNTGELFF.

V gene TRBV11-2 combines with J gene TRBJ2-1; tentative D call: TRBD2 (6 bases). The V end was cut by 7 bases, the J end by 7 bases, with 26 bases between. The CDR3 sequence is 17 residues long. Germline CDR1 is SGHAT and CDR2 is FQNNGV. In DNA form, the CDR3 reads TGTGCCAGCACCATAATCCCCCTGGCGCGGGAAAGGAATGAGCAGTTCTTC. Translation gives CASTIIPLARERNEQFF. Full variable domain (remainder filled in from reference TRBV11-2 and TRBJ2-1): EAGVAQSPRYKIIEKRQSVAFWCNPISGHATLYWYQQILGQGPKLLIQFQNNGVVDDSQLPKDRFSAERLKGVDSTLKIQPAKLEDSAVYLCASTIIPLARERNEQFFGPGTRLTVL.

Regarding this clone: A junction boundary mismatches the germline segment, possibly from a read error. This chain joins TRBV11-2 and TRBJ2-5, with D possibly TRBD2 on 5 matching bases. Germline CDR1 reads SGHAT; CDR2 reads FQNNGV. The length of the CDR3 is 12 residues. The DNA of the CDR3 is TGTGCCGGCAGCTTAATAACAGCGGCCCAGTACTTC. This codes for CAGSLITAAQYF.

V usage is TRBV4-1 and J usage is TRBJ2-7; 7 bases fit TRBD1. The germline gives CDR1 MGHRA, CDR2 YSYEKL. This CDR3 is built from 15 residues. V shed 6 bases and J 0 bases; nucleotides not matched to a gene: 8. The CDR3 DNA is TGCGCCAGCAGTCACACCGGGACAGCCTCCTACGAGCAGTACTTC. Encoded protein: CASSHTGTASYEQYF.

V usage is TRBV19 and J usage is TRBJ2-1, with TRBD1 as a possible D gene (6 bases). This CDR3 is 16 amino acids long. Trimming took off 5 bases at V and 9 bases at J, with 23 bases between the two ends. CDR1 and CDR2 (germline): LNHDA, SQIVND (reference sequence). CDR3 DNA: TGTGCCAGTAGTCTCTTAAGGGGGTCCTACAATGGTGAGCAGTTCTTC. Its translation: CASSLLRGSYNGEQFF. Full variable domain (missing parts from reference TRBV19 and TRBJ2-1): DGGITQSPKYLFRKEGQNVTLSCEQNLNHDAMYWYRQDPGQGLRLIYYSQIVNDFQKGDIAEGYSVSREKKESFPLTVTSAQKNPTAFYLCASSLLRGSYNGEQFFGPGTRLTVL.

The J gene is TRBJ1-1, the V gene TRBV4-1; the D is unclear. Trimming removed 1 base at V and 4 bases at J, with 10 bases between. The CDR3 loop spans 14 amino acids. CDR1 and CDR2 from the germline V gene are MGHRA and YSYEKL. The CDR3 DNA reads TGCGCCAGCAGCCAAGGGGCAGCCCTCACTGAAGCTTTCTTT. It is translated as CASSQGAALTEAFF.

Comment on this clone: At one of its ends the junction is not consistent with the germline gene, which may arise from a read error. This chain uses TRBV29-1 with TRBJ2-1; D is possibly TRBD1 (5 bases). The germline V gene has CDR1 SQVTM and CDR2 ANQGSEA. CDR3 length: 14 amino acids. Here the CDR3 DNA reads TGCAGCGTGCCGGACAAAAGCTCCGACAATGAGCAGTTCTTC. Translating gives CSVPDKSSDNEQFF.

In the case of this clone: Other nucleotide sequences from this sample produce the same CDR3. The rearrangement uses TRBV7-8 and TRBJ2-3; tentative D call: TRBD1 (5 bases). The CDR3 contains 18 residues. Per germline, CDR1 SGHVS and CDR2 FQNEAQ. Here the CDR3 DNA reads TGTGCTTTCAGCTTCAGCGAGACAGAGCCTGAGGACACAGATACGCAGTATTTT. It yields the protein CAFSFSETEPEDTDTQYF.

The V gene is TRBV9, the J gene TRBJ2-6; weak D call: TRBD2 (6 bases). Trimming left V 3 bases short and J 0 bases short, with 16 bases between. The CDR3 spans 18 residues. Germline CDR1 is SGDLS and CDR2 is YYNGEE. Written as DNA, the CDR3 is TGTGCCAGCAGCGCGCGGGAAACTCGGGGCTCTGGGGCCAACGTCCTGACTTTC. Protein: CASSARETRGSGANVLTF.

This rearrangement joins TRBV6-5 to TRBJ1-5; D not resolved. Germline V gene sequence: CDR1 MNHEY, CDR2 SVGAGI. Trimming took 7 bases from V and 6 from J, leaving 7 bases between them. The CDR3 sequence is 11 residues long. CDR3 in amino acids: CASMSGQPQHF. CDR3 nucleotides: TGTGCCAGCATGAGTGGTCAGCCCCAGCATTTT.

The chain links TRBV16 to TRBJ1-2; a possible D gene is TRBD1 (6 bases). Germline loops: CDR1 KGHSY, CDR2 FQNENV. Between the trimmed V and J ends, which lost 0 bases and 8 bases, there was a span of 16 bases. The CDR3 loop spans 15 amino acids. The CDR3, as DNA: TGTGCCAGCAGCCAATCGGGAGCAGGGGCAGGAGGCTACACCTTC. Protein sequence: CASSQSGAGAGGYTF.

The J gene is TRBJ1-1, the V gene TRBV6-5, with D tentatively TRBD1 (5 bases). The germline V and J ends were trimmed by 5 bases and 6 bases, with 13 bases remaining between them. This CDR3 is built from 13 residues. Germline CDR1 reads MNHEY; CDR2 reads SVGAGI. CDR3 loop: CASSPRQMAEAFF. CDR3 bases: TGTGCCAGCAGTCCGAGACAGATGGCTGAAGCTTTCTTT.

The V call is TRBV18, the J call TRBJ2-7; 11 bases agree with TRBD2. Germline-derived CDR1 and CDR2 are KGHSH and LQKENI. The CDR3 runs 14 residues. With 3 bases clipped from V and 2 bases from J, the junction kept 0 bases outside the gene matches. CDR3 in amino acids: CASSPGLAAYEQYF. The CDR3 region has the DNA TGTGCCAGCTCACCGGGACTAGCGGCCTACGAGCAGTACTTC. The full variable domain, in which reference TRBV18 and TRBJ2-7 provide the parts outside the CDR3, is NAGVMQNPRHLVRRRGQEARLRCSPMKGHSHVYWYRQLPEEGLKFMVYLQKENIIDESGMPKERFSAEFPKEGPSILRIQQVVRGDSAAYFCASSPGLAAYEQYFGPGTRLTVT.

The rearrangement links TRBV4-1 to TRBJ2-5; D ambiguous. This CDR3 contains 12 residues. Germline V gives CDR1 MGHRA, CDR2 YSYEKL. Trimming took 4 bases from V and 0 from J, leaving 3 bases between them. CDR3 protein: CASSPDQETQYF. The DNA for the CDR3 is TGCGCCAGCAGCCCAGACCAAGAGACCCAGTACTTC.

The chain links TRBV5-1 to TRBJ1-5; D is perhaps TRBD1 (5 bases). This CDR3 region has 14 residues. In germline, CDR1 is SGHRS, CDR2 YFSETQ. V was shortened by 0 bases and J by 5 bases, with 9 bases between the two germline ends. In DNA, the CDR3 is TGCGCCAGCAGCTTGGAGCAGGGCGATCAGCCCCAGCATTTT. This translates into CASSLEQGDQPQHF. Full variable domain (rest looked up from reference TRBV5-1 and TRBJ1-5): KAGVTQTPRYLIKTRGQQVTLSCSPISGHRSVSWYQQTPGQGLQFLFEYFSETQRNKGNFPGRFSGRQFSNSRSEMNVSTLELGDSALYLCASSLEQGDQPQHFGDGTRLSIL.

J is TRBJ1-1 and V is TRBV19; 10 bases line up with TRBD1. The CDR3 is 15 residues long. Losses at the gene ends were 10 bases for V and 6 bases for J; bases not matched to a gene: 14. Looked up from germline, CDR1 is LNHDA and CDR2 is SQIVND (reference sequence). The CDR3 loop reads CAISSGTGASSEAFF. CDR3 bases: TGTGCCATCTCCTCCGGGACAGGGGCCTCCTCTGAAGCTTTCTTT.

The CDR3: CASSEEGVYQPQHF. CDR3 bases: TGTGCCAGCAGTGAAGAGGGGGTGTACCAGCCCCAGCATTTT. This chain uses TRBV6-1 with TRBJ1-5, with TRBD1 as a possible D gene (6 bases). From germline, CDR1 is MNHNS and CDR2 SASEGT. V lost 1 base to trimming and J lost 7 bases, with 11 bases between them. The CDR3 totals 14 residues.

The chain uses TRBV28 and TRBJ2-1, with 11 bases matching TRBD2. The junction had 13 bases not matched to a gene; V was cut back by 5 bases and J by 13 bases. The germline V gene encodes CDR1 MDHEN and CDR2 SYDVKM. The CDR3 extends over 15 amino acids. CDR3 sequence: CASSPASGRSPYQFF. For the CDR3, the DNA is TGTGCCAGCAGTCCCGCTAGCGGGAGGAGCCCTTACCAGTTCTTC.

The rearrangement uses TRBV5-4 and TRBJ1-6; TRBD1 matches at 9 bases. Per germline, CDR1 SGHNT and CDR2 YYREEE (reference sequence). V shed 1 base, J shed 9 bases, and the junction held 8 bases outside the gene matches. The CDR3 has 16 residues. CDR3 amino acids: CASSLSRGQGGSPLHF. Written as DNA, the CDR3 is TGTGCCAGCAGCTTGTCGAGGGGACAGGGAGGTTCACCCCTCCACTTT.

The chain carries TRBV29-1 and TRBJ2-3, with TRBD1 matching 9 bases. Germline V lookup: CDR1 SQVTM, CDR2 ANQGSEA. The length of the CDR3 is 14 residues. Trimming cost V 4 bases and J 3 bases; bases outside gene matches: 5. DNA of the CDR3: TGCAGCGTTGCGGACAGGGGAGGGACAGATACGCAGTATTTT. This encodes CSVADRGGTDTQYF.